The 16 T cell receptor beta chains presented below share a single source sample, sequenced in a study of CD8+CD57+ T cells in acquired aplastic anemia. Patients sequenced had flow cytometry evidence of CD8+CD57+ cell expansion. Profiles of TCR beta VDJ and CDR3 were generated from a genomic DNA template. In TCRdb, the reads were re-called with MiXCR into one record per CDR3 protein. The table shows 50,000 to 65,000 distinct CDR3 sequences, with around 50% occurring only once. Sequencing used sorted CD4+, CD8+, or CD8+CD57+ T cells (not recorded which) from PBMCs. These receptors all stem from a human donor with aplastic anemia.

V gene TRBV6-1 combines with J gene TRBJ1-2; possible D gene TRBD1, 6 bases. Germline V gives CDR1 MNHNS, CDR2 SASEGT. The germline V and J ends were trimmed by 5 bases and 5 bases, with 18 bases remaining between them. This CDR3 contains 15 residues. CDR3 coding DNA: TGTGCCAGCAGTAGACAGGACCCGGGAGCGTATGGCTACACCTTC. Translation gives CASSRQDPGAYGYTF.

The V call is TRBV9, the J call TRBJ2-1, with 14 bases identical to TRBD2. J gave up 7 bases and V 0 bases, and 9 bases lay outside the gene matches. Germline-derived CDR1 and CDR2 are SGDLS and YYNGEE. This CDR3 is 18 amino acids long. The chain's CDR3 is CASSVVGTSGSSVNEQFF. In DNA, the CDR3 is TGTGCCAGCAGCGTAGTAGGGACTAGCGGGAGTAGTGTTAATGAGCAGTTCTTC.

This clonotype was seen more than once but under ten times. V and J are TRBV19 and TRBJ1-3; possibly TRBD1 for D (5 bases). Germline V CDR1 and CDR2: LNHDA, SQIVND (reference sequence). There are 13 residues in the CDR3. Trimming removed 10 bases from V and 6 bases from J, with 16 bases in between. This chain's CDR3 is CATLDSEENTIYF. Written as DNA, the CDR3 is TGTGCCACCCTTGACAGCGAGGAAAACACCATATATTTT.

This clonotype has a handful of counts. This chain uses TRBV6-4 with TRBJ1-2; TRBD1 aligns across 8 bases. Trimming took 3 bases from V and 8 from J; bases not matched to a gene: 11. CDR1 and CDR2 from the germline V gene are MRHNA and SNTAGT. This CDR3 has 15 amino acids. The CDR3 region is CASSDSPGQAQGYTF. The DNA of the CDR3 is TGTGCCAGCAGTGATTCCCCGGGACAGGCACAAGGCTACACCTTC.

The rearrangement links TRBV19 to TRBJ1-1; no reliable D call. CDR1 is LNHDA, CDR2 SQIVND, per germline (reference sequence). The CDR3 is 13 residues long. Trimming left V 7 bases short and J 1 base short, with 10 bases between. CDR3 in DNA: TGTGCCAGTATTTCTCCAGCGAACACTGAAGCTTTCTTT. Its protein is CASISPANTEAFF.

This chain connects TRBV19 to TRBJ1-1; D is unclear. The CDR3 is 13 residues long. V lost 0 bases, J lost 1 base, and 3 bases lay in between. Germline V gives CDR1 LNHDA, CDR2 SQIVND (reference sequence). CDR3 in amino acids: CASSIDTNTEAFF. DNA for the CDR3: TGTGCCAGTAGTATAGACACGAACACTGAAGCTTTCTTT.

The rearrangement uses TRBV15 and TRBJ2-7; TRBD1 agrees at 7 bases. This CDR3 is 14 amino acids long. Germline V gene lookup returns CDR1 LNHNV and CDR2 YYDKDF (reference sequence). The junction had 3 bases not matched to a gene; V was cut back by 3 bases and J by 1 base. CDR3 nucleotide sequence: TGTGCCACCAGCAGGGGGGACAGTTCCTACGAGCAGTACGTC. Amino acids: CATSRGDSSYEQYV.

CDR3 in DNA: TGTGCCAGCAGGTGGACCGGGGATCTCAATGAGCAGTTCTTC. It specifies CASRWTGDLNEQFF. The V call is TRBV25-1, the J call TRBJ2-1; a weak D match, TRBD2 (5 bases). Germline V gene sequence: CDR1 MGHDK, CDR2 SYGVNS. V lost 6 bases to trimming and J lost 6 bases, with 15 bases between them. The CDR3 spans 14 residues.

The chain has TRBV19 and TRBJ2-7; 8 bases are a match to TRBD2. Germline V gene sequence: CDR1 LNHDA, CDR2 SQIVND (reference sequence). The CDR3 has 14 residues. The V and J ends lost 9 bases and 3 bases, in that order; junction bases with no gene match: 10. The CDR3 region has the DNA TGTGCCAGCAGTTACTCAAGCGGGGGCTACGAGCAGTACTTC. Translated, it gives CASSYSSGGYEQYF.

The CDR3 region has the DNA TGCAGCGTTGGGACAGATACACGAGCGAACACTGAAGCTTTCTTT. Protein: CSVGTDTRANTEAFF. J is TRBJ1-1 and V is TRBV29-1; possible D gene TRBD1, 6 bases. Germline CDR1 and CDR2: SQVTM and ANQGSEA. This CDR3 spans 15 amino acids. Trimming stripped 4 bases from V and 1 base from J, with 16 bases between. The complete variable domain, with remaining parts taken from reference TRBV29-1 and TRBJ1-1, reads SAVISQKPSRDICQRGTSLTIQCQVDSQVTMMFWYRQQPGQSLTLIATANQGSEATYESGFVIDKFPISRPNLTFSTLTVSNMSPEDSSIYLCSVGTDTRANTEAFFGQGTRLTVV.

This clonotype was seen only once. The V and J genes are TRBV15 and TRBJ2-1; D call uncertain. Germline CDR1 LNHNV, CDR2 YYDKDF (reference sequence). This CDR3 comprises 15 residues. V was pared by 1 base and J by 5 bases, with 12 bases between. The CDR3 protein is CATSRVDVLHNEQFF. CDR3 nucleotides: TGTGCCACCAGCAGAGTAGACGTACTTCACAATGAGCAGTTCTTC.

The gene calls are TRBV7-8 and TRBJ2-6; D unresolved. V lost 6 bases and J 0 bases, leaving 3 bases between the germline ends. The CDR3 loop spans 13 amino acids. Germline V CDR1 and CDR2: SGHVS, FQNEAQ. The CDR3 loop is CASSSSGANVLTF. CDR3 nucleotide sequence: TGTGCCAGCAGTAGCTCTGGGGCCAACGTCCTGACTTTC.

The chain joins TRBV20-1 to TRBJ2-3, with 10 bases identical to TRBD2. Germline loops: CDR1 DFQATT, CDR2 SNEGSKA (reference sequence). With V trimmed by 4 bases and J by 5 bases, 3 bases remained unmatched. The CDR3 consists of 13 residues. The CDR3, as DNA: TGCAGTGCTACTAGCGGGGGAGGAGATACGCAGTATTTT. Translation gives CSATSGGGDTQYF.

V gene TRBV2 combines with J gene TRBJ2-7; 7 bases agree with TRBD1. The CDR3 has 14 amino acids. Germline trimming cut 6 bases from V and 5 bases from J; bases unmatched to any gene: 10. CDR1 and CDR2 (germline): SNHLY, FYNNEI. The CDR3 region is CASRAPGTGDEQYF. CDR3 in DNA: TGTGCCAGCAGGGCCCCAGGAACAGGGGACGAGCAGTACTTC.

The rearrangement uses TRBV29-1 and TRBJ1-1, with unresolved D. V lost 4 bases to trimming and J lost 0 bases, with 6 bases between them. Germline lookup yields CDR1 SQVTM and CDR2 ANQGSEA. The CDR3 runs to 12 residues. CDR3 protein: CSVARMNTEAFF. The CDR3 DNA reads as TGCAGCGTTGCACGGATGAACACTGAAGCTTTCTTT.

The rearrangement uses TRBV7-2 and TRBJ2-7; TRBD1 agrees at 8 bases. The ends lost 7 bases at V and 6 bases at J; junction bases unmatched: 8. Per germline, CDR1 SGHTA and CDR2 FQGNSA. The CDR3 has 13 residues. The chain's CDR3 is CASNPAGGGEQYF. In nucleotides, the CDR3 is TGTGCCAGCAATCCCGCAGGGGGCGGCGAGCAGTACTTC.